A single sample gave rise to the 29 T cell receptor beta chains below, sequenced in a study of T-cell reconstitution after alpha-beta-depleted transplantation in children. Unique molecular identifiers were built into the TCRbeta library. Each CDR3 protein gets one entry after TCRdb re-called the PCR reads with MiXCR. The repertoire holds some 520,000 distinct CDR3 sequences, with over 25% as singletons. The sample consisted of PBMCs from the stem cell graft donor, taken from the stem cell graft. The origin of the receptors is a human donor who donated a stem cell graft to a child with aplastic anemia.

Only a few counts were recorded for this clonotype. The chain uses TRBV20-1 and TRBJ2-7; 7 positions match TRBD2. From germline, CDR1 is DFQATT and CDR2 SNEGSKA (reference sequence). This CDR3 comprises 15 residues. The ends lost 4 bases at V and 1 base at J; junction bases unmatched: 10. Here the CDR3 reads CSATPMAGASYEQYV. The CDR3 nucleotides read TGCAGTGCTACCCCTATGGCGGGAGCGTCCTACGAGCAGTACGTC.

The rearrangement uses TRBV29-1 and TRBJ2-1; 16 bases line up with TRBD2. CDR3 length: 14 residues. Germline V gives CDR1 SQVTM, CDR2 ANQGSEA. With V trimmed by 6 bases and J by 10 bases, 6 bases remained unmatched. The CDR3 nucleotides read TGCAGCGTGGGGGGGACTAGCGGGAGGGGCGAGCAGTTCTTC. It encodes CSVGGTSGRGEQFF.

V and J are TRBV11-2 and TRBJ2-5; TRBD2 matches at 16 bases. V shed 5 bases, J shed 6 bases, and the junction held 21 bases outside the gene matches. The CDR3 is 21 amino acids. The germline gives CDR1 SGHAT, CDR2 FQNNGV. The CDR3 sequence is CASSRQLPTGTSGRAWQTQYF. For the CDR3, the DNA is TGTGCCAGCAGCCGTCAGCTCCCAACCGGGACTAGCGGGAGGGCGTGGCAGACCCAGTACTTC.

The chain is built from TRBV19 and TRBJ1-3; D unresolved. This CDR3 contains 17 residues. Germline assignment: CDR1 LNHDA and CDR2 SQIVND (reference sequence). V gave up 3 bases and J gave up 0 bases, with 15 bases separating them. CDR3 in DNA: TGTGCCAGTAGTATCCACCCGAGGTCACTCTCTGGAAACACCATATATTTT. It yields the protein CASSIHPRSLSGNTIYF.

The V call is TRBV20-1, the J call TRBJ2-1; 7 bases agree with TRBD2. Germline V gene sequence: CDR1 DFQATT, CDR2 SNEGSKA (reference sequence). This CDR3 has 15 amino acids. Unmatched junction bases numbered 5, after V lost 1 base and J lost 2 bases. The DNA of the CDR3 is TGCAGTGCTAGAGTAAGCGGGGCCGCCTACAATGAGCAGTTCTTC. This gives the protein CSARVSGAAYNEQFF.

The CDR3 DNA is TGTGCCAGCAGCTTGGGACACACCGGGGAGCTGTTTTTT. Amino acids: CASSLGHTGELFF. The rearrangement uses TRBV7-9 and TRBJ2-2; D may match TRBD1 or TRBD2 (5 bases each). Trimming took off 3 bases at V and 3 bases at J, with 5 bases between the two ends. The CDR3 extends over 13 amino acids. Germline V gene sequence: CDR1 SEHNR, CDR2 FQNEAQ (reference sequence).

The genes are TRBV29-1 and TRBJ1-1; D is unresolved. The V end was cut by 0 bases, the J end by 3 bases, with 5 bases between. The CDR3 consists of 12 residues. CDR1 is SQVTM, CDR2 ANQGSEA, per germline. Here the CDR3 reads CSVEESYTEAFF. The CDR3 DNA is TGCAGCGTTGAAGAGTCTTACACTGAAGCTTTCTTT.

This clonotype appeared a few times. This rearrangement joins TRBV7-2 to TRBJ2-3, with D perhaps being TRBD1 or TRBD2 (5 bases each). V was trimmed by 4 bases and J by 4 bases, leaving 18 bases between them. This CDR3 is built from 16 residues. Germline CDR1 SGHTA, CDR2 FQGNSA. In DNA, the CDR3 is TGTGCCAGCAGCTCCCGGGGCACGAGGTCCGCAGATACGCAGTATTTT. This sequence encodes CASSSRGTRSADTQYF. Based on the CDR3 plus reference TRBV7-2 and TRBJ2-3, the full variable domain is GAGVSQSPSNKVTEKGKDVELRCDPISGHTALYWYRQSLGQGLEFLIYFQGNSAPDKSGLPSDRFSAERTGGSVSTLTIQRTQQEDSAVYLCASSSRGTRSADTQYFGPGTRLTVL.

V and J are TRBV10-3 and TRBJ2-1, with D perhaps matching TRBD2 (6 bases). CDR1 ENHRY and CDR2 SYGVKD come from the germline V gene. This CDR3 spans 15 amino acids. Trimming took 3 bases from V and 0 from J, leaving 9 bases between them. CDR3 loop: CAISEAGPSYNEQFF. CDR3 coding DNA: TGTGCCATCAGTGAAGCGGGCCCCTCCTACAATGAGCAGTTCTTC.

The rearrangement links TRBV11-2 to TRBJ2-1; 7 bases agree with TRBD2. Trimming at V came to 5 bases and at J to 8 bases, leaving 6 bases not matched to a gene. CDR3 length: 13 amino acids. The germline V gene encodes CDR1 SGHAT and CDR2 FQNNGV. CDR3 sequence: CASSIGREDEQFF. CDR3 bases: TGTGCCAGCAGCATCGGACGGGAGGATGAGCAGTTCTTC.

This clonotype appeared a few times. Here the CDR3 DNA reads TGTGCCAGCACCCCTCGTCCGGGGACGAGGGATACTACGCAGTATTTT. This sequence encodes CASTPRPGTRDTTQYF. V gene TRBV12-3 or TRBV12-4 combines with J gene TRBJ2-3; D is possibly TRBD1 or TRBD2 (5 bases each). Between the trimmed V and J ends, which lost 7 bases and 8 bases, there was a span of 25 bases. The CDR3 is 16 residues long.

The chain uses TRBV5-1 and TRBJ2-7; TRBD1 matches 7 bases. The length of the CDR3 is 15 residues. The germline gives CDR1 SGHRS, CDR2 YFSETQ. The ends lost 3 bases at V and 2 bases at J; junction bases unmatched: 8. The CDR3 DNA reads as TGCGCCAGCAGCTCCCCGGGACAGAAAGCCTACGAGCAGTACTTC. Translated: CASSSPGQKAYEQYF.

This clonotype has only a few counts. The rearrangement uses TRBV7-9 and TRBJ2-1; 10 bases match TRBD2. The CDR3 spans 15 residues. Germline-derived CDR1 and CDR2 are SEHNR and FQNEAQ (reference sequence). V lost 5 bases to trimming and J lost 7 bases; unmatched junction nucleotides: 8. The CDR3 sequence: CASSVPSGSSNEQFF. The CDR3 region has the DNA TGTGCCAGCAGCGTGCCTAGCGGGAGTAGTAATGAGCAGTTCTTC.

This chain joins TRBV6-1 and TRBJ2-1, with 9 nucleotides matching TRBD2. The junction had 6 bases not matched to a gene; V was cut back by 6 bases and J by 3 bases. The CDR3 is 15 residues long. Germline loops: CDR1 MNHNS, CDR2 SASEGT. CDR3 sequence: CASSLRLADYNEQFF. The DNA for the CDR3 is TGTGCCAGCAGCCTTAGACTAGCGGACTACAATGAGCAGTTCTTC.

This chain connects TRBV19 to TRBJ1-1, with 11 bases matching TRBD1. The germline V gene has CDR1 LNHDA and CDR2 SQIVND (reference sequence). V lost 4 bases to trimming and J lost 7 bases; unmatched junction nucleotides: 5. This CDR3 region has 14 residues. The CDR3 loop is CASSRDRGFGEAFF. The DNA of the CDR3 is TGTGCCAGTAGTAGGGACAGGGGGTTTGGTGAAGCTTTCTTT.

A few counts support this clonotype. This chain links TRBV6-4 with TRBJ2-7; the match to TRBD1 covers 8 bases. CDR3 length: 16 amino acids. J was trimmed by 3 bases and V by 1 base; bases with no gene match: 8. CDR1 is MRHNA and CDR2 is SNTAGT in the germline V gene. CDR3 loop: CASSDYPGQANYEQYV. The DNA for the CDR3 is TGTGCCAGCAGTGACTACCCGGGACAGGCGAACTACGAGCAGTACGTC.

The rearrangement uses TRBV7-2 and TRBJ1-2; 9 nucleotides line up with TRBD1. Germline-derived CDR1 and CDR2 are SGHTA and FQGNSA. The V gene end was trimmed by 0 bases and the J gene end by 2 bases; junction bases not matched to a gene: 4. The CDR3 loop spans 16 amino acids. DNA for the CDR3: TGTGCCAGCAGCTTAGCCCCGGGACAGGGAAACTATGGCTACACCTTC. As protein: CASSLAPGQGNYGYTF.

The chain recombines TRBV10-3 with TRBJ2-6; unclear D gene. CDR1 and CDR2 (germline): ENHRY, SYGVKD. V shed 5 bases and J shed 2 bases, with 7 bases lying between them. The CDR3 spans 14 residues. The CDR3 is CAISPLPGANVLTF. The DNA of the CDR3 is TGTGCCATCAGTCCCTTGCCTGGGGCCAACGTCCTGACTTTC.

This rearrangement joins TRBV7-2 to TRBJ2-7, with TRBD2 identical over 10 bases. The germline V gene encodes CDR1 SGHTA and CDR2 FQGNSA. Trimming at V came to 3 bases and at J to 5 bases, leaving 10 bases not matched to a gene. This CDR3 contains 16 residues. The CDR3 sequence: CASSFWEREGSHEQYF. CDR3 DNA sequence: TGTGCCAGCAGCTTCTGGGAGCGGGAGGGGTCTCACGAGCAGTACTTC.

The chain combines TRBV7-8 with TRBJ2-3; TRBD2 matches at 9 bases. CDR1 and CDR2 (germline): SGHVS, FQNEAQ. V lost 7 bases and J lost 3; bases outside the gene matches: 23. The CDR3 runs 20 residues. The CDR3 is CASILRASGINSPWTDTQYF. The CDR3 DNA sequence: TGTGCCAGCATCCTCCGGGCTAGCGGGATAAATTCTCCTTGGACAGATACGCAGTATTTT.

The chain employs TRBV6-2 or TRBV6-3 and TRBJ2-5, with 7 bases lining up with TRBD2. The germline V gene encodes CDR1 MNHEY and CDR2 SVGEGT. This CDR3 contains 15 residues. Trimming took 6 bases from V and 5 from J; bases not matched to a gene: 12. The CDR3 bases are TGTGCCAGCAGCTTAGCGGGTTCCCGTCGGGAGACCCAGTACTTC. Protein product: CASSLAGSRRETQYF.

The chain uses TRBV20-1 and TRBJ2-5, with D tentatively TRBD1 or TRBD2 (5 bases each). Trimming removed 0 bases at V and 4 bases at J, with 18 bases between. This CDR3 comprises 16 residues. CDR1 DFQATT and CDR2 SNEGSKA come from the germline V gene (reference sequence). CDR3 sequence: CSARDEGPLGAETQYF. The CDR3, as DNA: TGCAGTGCTAGAGACGAGGGACCGCTCGGGGCAGAGACCCAGTACTTC.

This clonotype occurred a few times. The rearrangement uses TRBV12-3 or TRBV12-4 and TRBJ2-7, with D perhaps assigned TRBD1 or TRBD2 (5 bases each). This CDR3 region has 15 residues. V gave up 5 bases and J gave up 2 bases, with 16 bases separating them. The CDR3 sequence: CASSVQGTLTYEQYF. CDR3 DNA sequence: TGTGCCAGCAGTGTTCAAGGGACGCTTACCTACGAGCAGTACTTC.

This clonotype appeared a few times. This rearrangement joins TRBV20-1 to TRBJ1-1, with D perhaps matching TRBD1 (6 bases). The CDR3 runs to 14 residues. V was clipped by 3 bases and J by 4 bases, with 15 bases between them. Germline V CDR1 and CDR2: DFQATT, SNEGSKA (reference sequence). Here the CDR3 DNA reads TGCAGTGCTAGGATGCCCACAGGGTTCACTGAAGCTTTCTTT. It encodes CSARMPTGFTEAFF.

This chain connects TRBV6-1 to TRBJ2-1; TRBD2 might be the D (6 bases). Looked up from germline, CDR1 is MNHNS and CDR2 is SASEGT. V was pared by 8 bases and J by 9 bases, with 20 bases between. The CDR3 is 14 residues long. The CDR3 DNA follows: TGTGCCAGCTCACCTGGGGCGGGATGGAGTGAGCAGTTCTTC. Its protein is CASSPGAGWSEQFF.

In its sample, this clonotype was seen a few times. The V call is TRBV6-5, the J call TRBJ1-1; tentatively, D is TRBD1 (6 bases). Germline values: CDR1 MNHEY, CDR2 SVGAGI. Trimming pared 4 bases from V and 6 bases from J, leaving 18 bases between. The CDR3 contains 15 residues. The CDR3 loop reads CASSSRTEGGPEAFF. CDR3 in DNA: TGTGCCAGCAGTTCCCGGACAGAGGGAGGTCCTGAAGCTTTCTTT.

This clonotype came up a few times. This rearrangement joins TRBV9 to TRBJ2-6, with 7 bases matching TRBD1. Trimming cost V 7 bases and J 0 bases; bases outside gene matches: 4. The germline CDR1 and CDR2 sequences are SGDLS and YYNGEE. The CDR3 spans 15 residues. In DNA, the CDR3 is TGTGCCAGCGAGGGGGCGTCCTCTGGGGCCAACGTCCTGACTTTC. Residues: CASEGASSGANVLTF. Complete variable domain (other parts from reference TRBV9 and TRBJ2-6): DSGVTQTPKHLITATGQRVTLRCSPRSGDLSVYWYQQSLDQGLQFLIQYYNGEERAKGNILERFSAQQFPDLHSELNLSSLELGDSALYFCASEGASSGANVLTFGAGSRLTVL.

The genes are TRBV6-5 and TRBJ1-1; D is possibly TRBD1 (6 bases). Per germline, CDR1 MNHEY and CDR2 SVGAGI. The CDR3 sequence is 17 residues long. V was pared by 5 bases and J by 0 bases, with 19 bases between. As DNA, the CDR3 is TGTGCCAGCAGTAACCTCCGACAGGACACGATGAACACTGAAGCTTTCTTT. Its translation is CASSNLRQDTMNTEAFF.

This clonotype showed up just a few times. V is TRBV30 and J is TRBJ2-1, with D tentatively TRBD2 (5 bases). Germline CDR1 and CDR2: GTSNPN and SVGIG (reference sequence). The V and J ends lost 2 bases and 7 bases respectively, with 12 bases between them. This CDR3 is built from 13 residues. CDR3 in DNA: TGTGCCTGGAGTCCCCCACCGGGAAATGAGCAGTTCTTC. Protein product: CAWSPPPGNEQFF.